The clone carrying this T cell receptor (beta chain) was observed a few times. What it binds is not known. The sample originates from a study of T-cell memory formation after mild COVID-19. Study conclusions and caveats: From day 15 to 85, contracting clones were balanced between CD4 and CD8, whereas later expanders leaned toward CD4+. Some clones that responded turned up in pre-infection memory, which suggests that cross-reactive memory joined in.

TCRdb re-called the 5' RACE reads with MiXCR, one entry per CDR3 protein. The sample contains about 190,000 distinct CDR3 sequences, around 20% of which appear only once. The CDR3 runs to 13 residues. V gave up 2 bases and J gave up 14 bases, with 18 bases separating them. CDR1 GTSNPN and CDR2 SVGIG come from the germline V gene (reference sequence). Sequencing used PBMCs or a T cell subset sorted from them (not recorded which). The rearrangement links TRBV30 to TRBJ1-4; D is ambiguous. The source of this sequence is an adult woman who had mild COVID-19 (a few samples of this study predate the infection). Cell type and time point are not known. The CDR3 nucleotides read TGTGCCTGGAGTCGAGAGGGAGGGTGGATGCTGTTTTTT. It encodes CAWSREGGWMLFF.